The T cell receptor beta chain under discussion was sequenced for a study of post-analysis software for immune sequencing data. Notes on the study in general: Higher frequency in patients than in controls was seen for a handful of TRBV segments, with TRBV5-6, TRBV5-1 and TRBV20-1 among them.

Prepared TCR beta cDNA libraries contained unique molecular identifiers. TCRdb re-analysed the PCR reads in MiXCR, keeping a single row per CDR3 protein. The sample includes a few hundred thousand distinct CDR3 sequences, roughly 45% of them seen just once. On this clonotype itself: No antigen is known for it.

V was pared by 0 bases and J by 0 bases, with 14 bases between. The length of the CDR3 is 17 residues. Germline-derived CDR1 and CDR2 are MNHEY and SMNVEV (reference sequence). The chain carries TRBV27 and TRBJ2-5, with D perhaps assigned TRBD1 or TRBD2 (5 bases each). Sample: blood. This receptor was identified in a girl aged 5-17 years with multiple sclerosis. The CDR3 coding sequence is TGTGCCAGCAGTTTATCACGCCCGGGACGGTACCAAGAGACCCAGTACTTC. Translated, it gives CASSLSRPGRYQETQYF.